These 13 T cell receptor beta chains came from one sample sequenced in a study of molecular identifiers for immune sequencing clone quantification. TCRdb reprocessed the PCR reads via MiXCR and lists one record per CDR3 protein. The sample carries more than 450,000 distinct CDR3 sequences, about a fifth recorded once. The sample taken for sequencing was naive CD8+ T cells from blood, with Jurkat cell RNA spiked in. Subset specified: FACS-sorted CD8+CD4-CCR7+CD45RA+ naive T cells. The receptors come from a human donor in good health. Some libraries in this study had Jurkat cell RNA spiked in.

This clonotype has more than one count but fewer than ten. CDR3 sequence: CASSSEPSSGTDTQYF. For the CDR3, the DNA is TGTGCCAGCAGTTCAGAGCCCAGTTCGGGCACAGATACGCAGTATTTT. The chain uses TRBV12-3 or TRBV12-4 and TRBJ2-3, with unresolved D. Trimming took off 4 bases at V and 1 base at J, with 15 bases between the two ends. The CDR3 loop spans 16 amino acids.

The CDR3 DNA follows: TGTGCCAGCAGTTACTCGGGGACAGGGAGGTACAATGAGCAGTTCTTC. It yields the protein CASSYSGTGRYNEQFF. This chain joins TRBV6-2 or TRBV6-3 and TRBJ2-1, with 9 bases fitting TRBD1. The length of the CDR3 is 16 residues. The germline V gene has CDR1 MNHEY and CDR2 SVGEGT. V trimming: 0 bases; J trimming: 4 bases; junction bases outside the gene matches: 4.

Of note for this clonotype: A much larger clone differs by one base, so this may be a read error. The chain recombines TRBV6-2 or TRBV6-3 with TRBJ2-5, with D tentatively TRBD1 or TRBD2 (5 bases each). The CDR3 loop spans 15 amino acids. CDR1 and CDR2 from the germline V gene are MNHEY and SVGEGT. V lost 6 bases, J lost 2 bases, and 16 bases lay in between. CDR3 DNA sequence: TGTGCCAGCAGACCTCTAAGGGACCAACAAGAGACCCAGTACTTC. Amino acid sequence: CASRPLRDQQETQYF.

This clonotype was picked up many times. CDR3 coding DNA: TGTGCCAGCAGCTTAGGTAGAGGGGGGAACCTTTTCTACAATGAGCAGTTCTTC. The encoded protein is CASSLGRGGNLFYNEQFF. V is TRBV11-3 and J is TRBJ2-1; D may match TRBD1 or TRBD2 (6 bases each). The CDR3 covers 18 residues. Trimming left V 1 base short and J 3 bases short, with 19 bases between. Germline-derived CDR1 and CDR2 are SGHNT and YENEEA.

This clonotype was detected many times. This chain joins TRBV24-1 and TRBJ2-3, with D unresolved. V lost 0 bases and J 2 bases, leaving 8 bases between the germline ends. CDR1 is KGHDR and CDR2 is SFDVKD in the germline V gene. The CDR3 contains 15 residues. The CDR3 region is CATSDLAVDTDTQYF. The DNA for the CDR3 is TGTGCCACCAGTGATTTGGCGGTGGACACAGATACGCAGTATTTT.

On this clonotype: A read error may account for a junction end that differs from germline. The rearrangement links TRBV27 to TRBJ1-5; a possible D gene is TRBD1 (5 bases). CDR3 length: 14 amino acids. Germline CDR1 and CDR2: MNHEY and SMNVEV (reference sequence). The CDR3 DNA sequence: TGTGCCAGCAGCCCCTTCCAGGGCAATCAGCCCCAGCACTTT. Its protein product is CASSPFQGNQPQHF.

The CDR3 region has the DNA TGTGCCAGCAGCTTATGGGGGGTCCCTGAAGCTTTCTTT. It is translated as CASSLWGVPEAFF. The chain is built from TRBV11-2 and TRBJ1-1; possible D gene TRBD1, 5 bases. This CDR3 region has 13 residues. V was cut by 2 bases and J by 6 bases, with 10 bases left in between. CDR1 SGHAT and CDR2 FQNNGV come from the germline V gene.

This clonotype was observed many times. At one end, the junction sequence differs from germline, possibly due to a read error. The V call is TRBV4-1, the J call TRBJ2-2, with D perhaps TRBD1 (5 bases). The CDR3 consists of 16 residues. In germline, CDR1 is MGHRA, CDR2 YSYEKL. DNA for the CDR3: TGCGCCAGCAGTCAAGCAGCAGGGTGGGACACCGGGGAGCTGTTTTTT. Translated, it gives CASSQAAGWDTGELFF.

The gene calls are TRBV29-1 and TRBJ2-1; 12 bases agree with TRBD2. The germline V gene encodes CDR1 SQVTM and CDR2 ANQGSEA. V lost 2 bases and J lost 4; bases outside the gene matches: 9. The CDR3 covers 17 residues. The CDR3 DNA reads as TGCAGCGTTGAAAGGGGGCTAGCGGGAGGGCCGTACAATGAGCAGTTCTTC. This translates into CSVERGLAGGPYNEQFF.

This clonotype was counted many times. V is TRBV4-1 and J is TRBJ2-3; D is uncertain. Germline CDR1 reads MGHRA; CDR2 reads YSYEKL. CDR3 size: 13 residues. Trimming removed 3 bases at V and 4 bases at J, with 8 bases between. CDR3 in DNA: TGCGCCAGCAGCCAGGTTCTCGCAGATACGCAGTATTTT. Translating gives CASSQVLADTQYF.

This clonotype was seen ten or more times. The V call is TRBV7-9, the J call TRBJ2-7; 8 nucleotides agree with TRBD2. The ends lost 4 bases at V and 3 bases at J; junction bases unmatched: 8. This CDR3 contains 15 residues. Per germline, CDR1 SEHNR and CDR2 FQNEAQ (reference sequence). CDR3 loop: CASSSSFSGDYEQYF. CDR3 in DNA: TGTGCCAGCAGCTCCTCTTTTAGCGGGGACTACGAGCAGTACTTC.

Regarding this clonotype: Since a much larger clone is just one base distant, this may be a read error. CDR3 protein: CVSTGTSGGLSTDTQYF. The CDR3 DNA sequence: TGTGTCAGCACCGGGACTAGCGGGGGGCTGAGCACAGATACGCAGTATTTT. The chain recombines TRBV2 with TRBJ2-3, with 15 nucleotides matching TRBD2. Germline CDR1 and CDR2: SNHLY and FYNNEI. This CDR3 has 17 residues.

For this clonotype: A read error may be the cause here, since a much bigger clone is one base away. In DNA form, the CDR3 reads TGTGCCGGCAGCTTAAGTGGGACAGGGCTTGGCGTCCTGACTTTC. This sequence encodes CAGSLSGTGLGVLTF. The chain joins TRBV7-9 to TRBJ2-6; TRBD1 agrees at 9 bases. CDR1 and CDR2 from the germline V gene are SEHNR and FQNEAQ (reference sequence). The CDR3 loop spans 15 amino acids. Combining the CDR3 with reference TRBV7-9 and TRBJ2-6 gives the whole variable domain DTGVSQNPRHKITKRGQNVTFRCDPISEHNRLYWYRQTLGQGPEFLTYFQNEAQLEKSRLLSDRFSAERPKGSFSTLEIQRTEQGDSAMYLCAGSLSGTGLGVLTFGAGSRLTVL.